The TCR beta chain described here comes from a study of a mutant IDH1 vaccine in newly diagnosed glioma. Sequencing used immunoSEQ multiplex PCR; TCRdb keeps in-frame clones, though not all of them. This table holds over 35,000 clones, approximately 90% found once. Of note for this clone: As yet, its antigen is unknown.

This sample's time point: week 5, during vaccination. Vaccination comprised doses that each held 300 ug of mutant IDH1 20-mer peptide, plus topical imiquimod. The germline V gene encodes CDR1 SNHLY and CDR2 FYNNEI. V dropped 1 base and J dropped 4 bases, with 5 bases sitting between them. The CDR3 sequence is 13 residues long. This chain joins TRBV2 and TRBJ2-1, with D uncertain. Sequenced here: PBMCs, sampled from a glioma patient whose treatment included an IDH1 peptide vaccine. This TCR was sampled from a man aged 50 to 59 with glioma. CDR3 loop: CASSEVTYNEQFF. The CDR3 coding sequence is TGTGCCAGCAGTGAAGTTACATACAATGAGCAGTTCTTC.